This T cell receptor beta chain was identified in a study of CD8 T cells in ankylosing spondylitis. Study-level results: CD8+ cells made up the disease-linked clones, which were relatively rare in peripheral blood. Blood of patients with ankylosing spondylitis appeared to be characterized by a TCR beta motif of 8 or 9 highly homologous variants.

In germline, CDR1 is SEHNR, CDR2 FQNEAQ (reference sequence). V shed 3 bases and J shed 0 bases, with 3 bases lying between them. The CDR3 length is 13 residues. TCRdb called the 5' RACE reads again in MiXCR, with one record for every CDR3 protein. The sample shows 500,000 to 650,000 distinct CDR3 sequences, 5.3% of them seen only once. This clonotype was detected ten times or more. Its target is not known. This TCR came from a male donor with ankylosing spondylitis. Sequencing was carried out using blood, either unsorted or a sorted T cell fraction (not recorded which). This chain joins TRBV7-9 and TRBJ1-5; D gene ambiguous. CDR3 in amino acids: CASSFDSNQPQHF. The CDR3 coding sequence is TGTGCCAGCAGCTTCGATAGCAATCAGCCCCAGCATTTT. The entire variable domain, with the rest obtained from reference TRBV7-9 and TRBJ1-5, is as follows: DTGVSQNPRHKITKRGQNVTFRCDPISEHNRLYWYRQTLGQGPEFLTYFQNEAQLEKSRLLSDRFSAERPKGSFSTLEIQRTEQGDSAMYLCASSFDSNQPQHFGDGTRLSIL.